This TCR beta chain was sequenced during a study of persistence of HIV-infected CD4 T cells (dated by TCRdb to 2020 to 2022). Study-level background: CMV- and HIV-1 Gag-responding CD4+ T cells were isolated from ART-treated individuals so that antigen-driven clonal expansion of HIV-1-infected cells could be examined. The clonality of all cells in each sorted population was assessed by TCRbeta sequencing, whereas the clonality of infected cells was assessed by proviral sequencing. For the TCR cluster analysis across participants, fewer than 10 participants were included for CMV and 7 participants for Gag. Apart from two participants who underwent leukapheresis at a single time point, peripheral blood samples of up to about 180 mL were collected from participants at multiple time points. The median time the participants had spent on suppressive ART was 8 years.

The immunoSEQ hsTCRB assay version 4, run in survey mode, was used to sequence TCRbeta repertoires from genomic DNA. Genomic DNA was diluted to approximately 9.4 ng/uL, and up to roughly 1 ug per sample was used for TCRbeta sequencing. On the authors' methods: ImmunoSeq Analyzer 3.0 was used for analysis of TCRbeta data, and diversity was computed on productive nucleotide rearrangements. Using the Immunarch R package, lower-bound TCR diversity was estimated with the improved Chao index and clonality was estimated with the Gini coefficient. Different nucleotide rearrangements encoding the same CDR3beta amino acid sequence were counted as distinct clonotypes. TCRbeta sequences significantly enriched in antigen-responding cells relative to anti-CD3/anti-CD28-activated cells were identified by differential abundance analysis. TCRs were clustered by predicted peptide-MHC specificity with GLIPH2, both within individual participants and across merged participant data sets. TCRdb holds this immuneACCESS table with in-frame rearrangements only. Some clones are missing; in checked studies, unresolved V genes explain under half, and the rest has no known cause. V and J calls and clone size follow that table, whereas D and trimming were derived from the DNA. Across this sample there are about 40,000 clones, with about 84% seen only once. The ten largest clones take up approximately 15% of the sample.

The germline V gene provides CDR1 SGHTA and CDR2 FQGNSA. Inclusive of the bounding cysteine and phenylalanine, the CDR3 is 17 residues long. The only DNA kept is the CDR3, 51 bases in frame from the first base. V is shortened by 5 bases, J by 3 bases, and the region joining them spans 20 bases. Overall study outcomes, separate from this receptor: Only a small number of individuals took part in the study, and the range of antigens tested was limited. TCR oligoclonality correlated with proviral oligoclonality within the same sorted populations. TCRbeta richness in CMV- and Gag-responding cells was significantly lower than in anti-CD3/anti-CD28-responding cells; CMV-responding cells had higher oligoclonality than CD3/CD28-stimulated and Gag-responding cells. Because the TCR analyses were done in bulk, restricting them to just the rare CMV-responding cells that actually carried HIV-1 proviruses was not possible. Antigen-responding cells were enriched for expanded CDR3beta sequences that were degenerate, which suggests that CD4+ responses to CMV and Gag underwent convergent selection.

The treatment or condition label for this specimen denotes: suppressive antiretroviral therapy. A pool of overlapping 15-mer peptides from HIV-1 Gag, at about 0.93 ug per peptide per mL, was used to stimulate the cells. Memory populations depleted of antigen-responding cells were obtained by sorting nonresponding CD40L-negative CD69-negative CD45RO-high memory CD4+ T cells. Participants were HIV-1-infected adults who started suppressive ART during chronic infection. Participants had undetectable plasma HIV-1 RNA below 50 copies/mL for at least 4 years. To be included, participants needed a CD4+ T cell count above 400 cells/uL and a positive CMV serology. Before stimulation, PBMCs were isolated using density centrifugation and depleted of CD8+ T cells. For 18 hours, the CD8-depleted PBMCs were stimulated with anti-CD28/CD49d costimulation, a CD40-blocking antibody, and enfuvirtide to prevent new infections. Cell sorting was performed on a Beckman Coulter MoFlo Legacy or XDP sorter, and dead cells were excluded with propidium iodide. For samples with more than one million cells, genomic DNA was extracted with the QIAamp DNA Mini Kit, and for all other samples the Quick-DNA Microprep Kit was used.

Comment on this clone: Its antigen is not yet known. Base qualities were left out, and no much larger clone turns up one base away.

The rearranged segments are TRBV7-2 and TRBJ1-5; the D segment could be TRBD1, given 5 matching bases. The clonotype originates from an adult man with HIV who was CMV-seropositive. The material sequenced was CD4+ T cells sorted from PBMCs after approximately 20-hour stimulation, taken from a patient who received antiretroviral therapy. Explained via the paper, the cell subset or site label denotes: CD40L-CD69- CD45RO-high memory CD4 T cells not responding to Gag peptides. CDR3 reads: CASSADRQGPPNQPQHF. The sequenced DNA is TGTGCCAGCAGCGCAGACCGGCAGGGCCCGCCCAATCAGCCCCAGCATTTT.